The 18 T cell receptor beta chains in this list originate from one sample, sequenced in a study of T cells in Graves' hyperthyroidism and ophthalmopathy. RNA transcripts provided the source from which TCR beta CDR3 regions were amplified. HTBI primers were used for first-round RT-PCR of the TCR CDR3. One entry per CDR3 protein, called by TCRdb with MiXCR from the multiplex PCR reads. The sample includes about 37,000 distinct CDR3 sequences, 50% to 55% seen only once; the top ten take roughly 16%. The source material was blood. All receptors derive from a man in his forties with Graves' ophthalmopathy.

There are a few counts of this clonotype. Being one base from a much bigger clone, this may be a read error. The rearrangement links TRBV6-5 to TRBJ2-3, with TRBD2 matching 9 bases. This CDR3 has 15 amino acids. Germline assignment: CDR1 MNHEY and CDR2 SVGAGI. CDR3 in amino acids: CASSYSGGGADAQYF. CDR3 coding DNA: TGTGCCAGCAGTTACTCGGGCGGGGGGGCAGATGCGCAGTATTTT.

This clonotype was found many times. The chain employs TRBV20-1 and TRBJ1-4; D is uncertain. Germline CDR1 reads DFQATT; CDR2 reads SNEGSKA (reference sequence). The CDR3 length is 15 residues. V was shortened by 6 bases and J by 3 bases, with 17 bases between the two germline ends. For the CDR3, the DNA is TGCAGTGCCACTCCAATGACGGAGTCTAATGAAAAACTGTTTTTT. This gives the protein CSATPMTESNEKLFF.

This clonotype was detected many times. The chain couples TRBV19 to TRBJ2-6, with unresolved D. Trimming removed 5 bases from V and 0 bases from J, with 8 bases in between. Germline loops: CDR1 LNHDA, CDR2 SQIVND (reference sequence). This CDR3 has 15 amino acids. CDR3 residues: CASSDPSSGANVLTF. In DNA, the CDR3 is TGTGCCAGTAGTGACCCGAGCTCTGGGGCCAACGTCCTGACTTTC.

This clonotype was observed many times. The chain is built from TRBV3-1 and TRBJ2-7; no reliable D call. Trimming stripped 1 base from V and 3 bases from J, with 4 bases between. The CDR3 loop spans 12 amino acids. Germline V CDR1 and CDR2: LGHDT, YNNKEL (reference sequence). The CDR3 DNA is TGTGCCAGCAGCCAAGCGGGCTACGAGCAGTACTTC. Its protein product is CASSQAGYEQYF.

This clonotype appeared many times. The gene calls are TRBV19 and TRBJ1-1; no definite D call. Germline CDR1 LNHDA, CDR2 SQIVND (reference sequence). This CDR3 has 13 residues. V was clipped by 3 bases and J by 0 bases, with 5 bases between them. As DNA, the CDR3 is TGTGCCAGTAGTATGTCACTGAACACTGAAGCTTTCTTT. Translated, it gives CASSMSLNTEAFF.

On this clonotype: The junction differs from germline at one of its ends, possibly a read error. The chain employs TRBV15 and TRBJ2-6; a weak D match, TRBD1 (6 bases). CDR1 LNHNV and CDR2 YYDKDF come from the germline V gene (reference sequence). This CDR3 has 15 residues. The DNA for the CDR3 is TGTGCCACCTGCAGAGAGCGCTCAGGGGCCAACATCCTGACTTTC. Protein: CATCRERSGANILTF.

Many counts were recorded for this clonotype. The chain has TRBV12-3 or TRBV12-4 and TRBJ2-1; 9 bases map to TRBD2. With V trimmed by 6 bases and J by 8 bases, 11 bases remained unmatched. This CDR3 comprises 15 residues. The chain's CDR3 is CASRPLAGVWYEQFF. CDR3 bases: TGTGCCAGCAGACCATTAGCGGGGGTATGGTATGAGCAGTTCTTC.

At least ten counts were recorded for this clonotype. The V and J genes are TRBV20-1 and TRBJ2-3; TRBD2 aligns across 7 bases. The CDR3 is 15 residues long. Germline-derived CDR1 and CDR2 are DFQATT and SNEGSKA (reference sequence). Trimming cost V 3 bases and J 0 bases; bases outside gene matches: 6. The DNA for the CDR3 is TGCAGTGCTAGGCTCGAGCGGGGAAGCACAGATACGCAGTATTTT. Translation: CSARLERGSTDTQYF.

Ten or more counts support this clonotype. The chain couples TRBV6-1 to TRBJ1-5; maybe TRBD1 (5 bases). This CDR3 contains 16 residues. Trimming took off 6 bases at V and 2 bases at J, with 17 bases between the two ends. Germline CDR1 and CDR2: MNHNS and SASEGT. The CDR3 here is CASRLGQLRGNQPQHF. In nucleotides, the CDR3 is TGTGCCAGCAGACTCGGACAATTGCGCGGCAATCAGCCCCAGCATTTT.

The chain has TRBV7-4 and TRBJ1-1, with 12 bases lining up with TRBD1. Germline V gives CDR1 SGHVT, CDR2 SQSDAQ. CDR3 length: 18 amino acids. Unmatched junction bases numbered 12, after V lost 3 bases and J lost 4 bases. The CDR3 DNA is TGTGCCAGCAGCTTTACCCACGGGACAGGGGGCCGGGGCACTGAAGCTTTCTTT. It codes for CASSFTHGTGGRGTEAFF.

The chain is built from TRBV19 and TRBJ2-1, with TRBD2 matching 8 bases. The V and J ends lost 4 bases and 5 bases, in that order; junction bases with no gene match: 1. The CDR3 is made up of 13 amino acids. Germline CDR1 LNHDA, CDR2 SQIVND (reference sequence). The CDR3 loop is CASSTGRDNEQFF. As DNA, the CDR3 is TGTGCCAGTAGTACCGGGAGGGACAATGAGCAGTTCTTC.

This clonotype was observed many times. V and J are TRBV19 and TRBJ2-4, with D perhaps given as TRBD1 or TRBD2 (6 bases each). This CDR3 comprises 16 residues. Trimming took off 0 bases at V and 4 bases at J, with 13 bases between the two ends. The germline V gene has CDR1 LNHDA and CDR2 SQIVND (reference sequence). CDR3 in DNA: TGTGCCAGTAGTATAGATCTGAGGGGGGCGAAAAACATTCAGTACTTC. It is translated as CASSIDLRGAKNIQYF.

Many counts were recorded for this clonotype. The CDR3 sequence is CASKIGRAYNEQFF. In DNA, the CDR3 is TGTGCCAGTAAGATCGGCCGAGCCTACAATGAGCAGTTCTTC. The chain uses TRBV19 and TRBJ2-1; D not certain. V lost 7 bases and J lost 2, with 12 bases in between. This CDR3 is built from 14 residues. The V gene's germline CDR1 is LNHDA and CDR2 SQIVND (reference sequence).

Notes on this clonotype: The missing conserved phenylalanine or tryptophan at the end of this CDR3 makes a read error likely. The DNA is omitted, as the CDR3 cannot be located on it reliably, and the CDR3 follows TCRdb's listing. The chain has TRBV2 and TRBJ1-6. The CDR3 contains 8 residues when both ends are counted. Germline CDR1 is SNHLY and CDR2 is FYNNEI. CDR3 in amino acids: CASSKSTG.

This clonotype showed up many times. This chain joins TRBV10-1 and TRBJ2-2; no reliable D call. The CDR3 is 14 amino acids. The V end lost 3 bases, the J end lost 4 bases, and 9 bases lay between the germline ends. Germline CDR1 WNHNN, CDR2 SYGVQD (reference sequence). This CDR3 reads CASSDRAGTGELFF. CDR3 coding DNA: TGCGCCAGCAGTGACCGGGCCGGCACCGGGGAGCTGTTTTTT.

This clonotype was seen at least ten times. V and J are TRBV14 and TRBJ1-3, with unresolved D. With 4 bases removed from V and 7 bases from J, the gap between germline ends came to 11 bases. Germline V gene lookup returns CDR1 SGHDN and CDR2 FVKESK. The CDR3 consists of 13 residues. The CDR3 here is CASSPYGRNTIYF. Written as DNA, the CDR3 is TGTGCCAGCAGCCCCTACGGTCGGAACACCATATATTTT.

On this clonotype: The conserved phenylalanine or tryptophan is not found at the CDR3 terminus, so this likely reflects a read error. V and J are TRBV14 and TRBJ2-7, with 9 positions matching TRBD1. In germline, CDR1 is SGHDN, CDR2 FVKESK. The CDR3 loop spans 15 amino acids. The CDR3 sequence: CASSQRTGAPYEQYL. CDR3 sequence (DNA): TGTGCCAGCAGCCAAAGGACAGGGGCCCCCTACGAACAGTACCTC.

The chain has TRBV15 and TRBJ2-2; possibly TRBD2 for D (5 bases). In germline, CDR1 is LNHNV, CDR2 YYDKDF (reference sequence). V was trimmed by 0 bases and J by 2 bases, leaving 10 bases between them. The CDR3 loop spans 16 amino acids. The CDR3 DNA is TGTGCCACCAGCAGAGATCGCGGGTCTAACACCGGGGAGCTGTTTTTT. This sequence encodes CATSRDRGSNTGELFF.